This TCR beta chain was captured in a study of T cells in Graves' hyperthyroidism and ophthalmopathy. About the research overall: Peripheral blood was collected at initial diagnosis, before any treatment. Regarding the study as a whole: Most expanded thyroid clonotypes above 0.001 also appeared in blood.

In patients aged 18 to 65, hyperthyroidism was newly diagnosed, with duration under 2 months. Diagnostic decisions used clinical symptoms, serum thyroxine and TRAb, thyroid ultrasound and orbital computed tomography. This CDR3 is built from 14 residues. Germline assignment: CDR1 SGHAT and CDR2 FQNNGV. V was clipped by 3 bases and J by 5 bases, with 13 bases between them. Researchers took RNA transcripts and amplified the TCR beta CDR3 regions from them. RT-PCR in the first round (using the HTBI primer set) targeted the TCR CDR3. TCRdb reanalysed the multiplex PCR reads using MiXCR and keeps one entry per CDR3 protein. The sample lists over 450,000 distinct CDR3 sequences, over 13% occurring once. The sample holds many counts of this clonotype. Its target is unknown.

The chain recombines TRBV11-2 with TRBJ1-1; a possible D gene is TRBD1 (5 bases). The TCR originated in a woman between 18 and 29 years old with Graves' hyperthyroidism. The sample taken for sequencing was blood. CDR3: CASSLARGMTEAFF. The CDR3, as DNA: TGTGCCAGCAGCTTGGCCCGGGGGATGACTGAAGCTTTCTTT.